Given below is one T cell receptor beta chain in context. Its binding antigen is unknown. Per-base quality was not reported, and no clone a single base away is much larger than it. The donors were healthy, HIV-negative adults who had no recently reported acute infections or vaccinations. All donors were Caucasian adults living in Nashville, Tennessee, USA. CD4+ T cells were enriched by magnetic negative selection; naive cells were then positively selected on CD45RA, and the negative fraction formed the memory subset. Blood was obtained by leukapheresis, after which PBMCs were separated by Ficoll-Histopaque density gradient centrifugation and cryopreserved in liquid nitrogen vapor phase. Analytical flow cytometry was used to check the purity and quantity of each magnetically sorted T cell population. Genomic DNA was isolated from every sorted fraction and measured by UV absorbance on a Nanodrop 2000c.

TCR CDR3 regions were amplified from genomic DNA by multiplex PCR using the deep immunoSEQ assay. For each cell subset, the extracted genomic DNA was distributed evenly across all wells of several immunoSEQ 96-well plates, and each plate served as one replicate. Each replicate PCR for sorted subsets received about 180 ng genomic DNA, equal to some 32,000 T cell genomes. Purified libraries were measured with a Qubit 3.0 fluorometer, size-checked on a Bioanalyzer 2100, and measured again with the KAPA Library Quantification kit. A separate single-read 150-cycle Illumina NextSeq 550 flow cell was used to sequence each immunoSEQ 96-well plate. Under the source paper's analysis protocol: Because only junctional sequences without quality scores were contained in the immunoSEQ output, filtering matching that applied to full-length reads could not be performed. To assign V/J genes and CDR3, sequences were annotated using PyIR, a Python wrapper for IgBLAST v1.9, with IMGT germline references. Any read was removed if the V/J assignment was weak (E-value above 1e-6), the CDR3 was missing, or the read contained stop codons, out-of-frame junctions, or ambiguous translated residues. V3J clonotypes were defined as sequences sharing an identical inferred V gene, J gene, and CDR3 amino acid sequence. Percentage overlap between repertoires was calculated by dividing the number of shared unique clonotypes by the size of the smaller repertoire. Repertoire richness was assessed with RTK rarefaction, the Chao1 estimator, and Recon v2.1 estimates of unobserved clonotypes. Generation probabilities were computed with OLGA for all TCRbeta clonotypes obtained by the gDNA method from several donors. The source is immuneACCESS, and TCRdb retained only in-frame sequences with V and J called. Part of the clones is not carried over; for the studies checked, unresolved V genes explain less than half of this, and the remainder is unexplained. D and trimming come from the DNA, and the V and J calls and clone size come from that table. For this sample there are 2 million to 2.5 million clones; nearly 97% appear just once. Approximately 0.13% of the sample goes to the ten largest clones.

This specimen comes from a study of shared clonotypes between healthy human individuals (dated by TCRdb to 2020 to 2022). Study-wide context: The cohort comprised a couple of women and a few men aged 18 to 49 years. For each donor, three plates each were used for CD4 naive and CD4 memory, two plates were used for CD8 naive, and one plate was used for CD8 memory. The study deeply sequenced blood TCR repertoires of several healthy adults to estimate repertoire size and the extent of clonotype sharing between individuals. Libraries were prepared and TCR repertoires were sequenced by different laboratories using diverse techniques, in order to increase sequencing depth and limit assay-specific biases. Leukapheresis yielded between about 0.85 and 10 billion PBMCs per donor. Results and caveats for the whole study, not just this receptor: Clonotypes shared by all four sorted-subset donors showed higher generation probabilities than non-shared clonotypes. Based on pairwise subsampling, the degree of clonotype sharing among donors was expected to be affected by sequencing depth. Naive subsets generally had larger estimated clonotype richness than memory subsets did. Approximately 5% of naive CD4, 3.5% of naive CD8, roughly 2.4% of memory CD4, and less than 0.45% of memory CD8 clonotypes were shared across several donors. Even with the large sequencing depth, rarefaction of the sorted-subset datasets indicated that sequencing was incomplete. Only blood was sampled, and tissue TCR repertoires likely differ from those in blood. The small number of donors limited the genetic and exposure-history diversity represented.

CDR1 and CDR2 were assigned from the germline V gene as SGHVS and FQNEAQ. Inclusive of the bounding cysteine and phenylalanine, the CDR3 is 11 residues long. Of all the DNA, just the CDR3 is kept, 33 bases in frame from base 1. V is clipped by 5 bases and J by 6 bases, and the sequence between their germline boundaries is 8 bases long. Here the chain combines TRBV7-8 and TRBJ2-7; there is no confident call for the D gene. The source is a man aged 18-30 years in good health. Source material: naive CD4+ T cells sorted from blood. The cell subset or site label, read with the paper, signifies: CD45RA+ positively selected. The CDR3 corresponds to CASSPAGEQYF. The nucleotide sequence reads TGTGCCAGCAGCCCCGCCGGCGAGCAGTACTTC.